This T cell receptor (beta chain) is from a study of identical twins. V trimming: 0 bases; J trimming: 4 bases; junction bases outside the gene matches: 1. This CDR3 comprises 14 residues. Germline V gene lookup returns CDR1 MNHNS and CDR2 SASEGT. TCRdb called the 5' RACE reads again in MiXCR, with one record for every CDR3 protein. The sample consists of approximately 250,000 distinct CDR3 sequences, around 6.5% of them appearing once. Study-level points and caveats: The study based its conclusions on cross-sectional statistical analysis and did not follow the same donors.

About this clonotype: Its antigen remains unidentified.

The sample was also linked to a second study, of T cells expressing NK-cell markers.

The receptor was isolated from a woman younger than 35 in good health. The V call is TRBV6-1, the J call TRBJ1-2; 8 positions match TRBD1. The sequencing input was CD8+ T cells sorted from blood. The CDR3 DNA sequence: TGTGCCAGCAGTGAAGCAGGGACAGGCTATGGCTACACCTTC. This codes for CASSEAGTGYGYTF.